Listed here are 14 T cell receptor beta chains from one sample, sequenced in a study of long-term antiretroviral therapy in people with HIV. Assay version v3.0 of immunoSEQ was used, and it was run at survey level. Generated by immunoSEQ multiplex PCR, the TCRdb table keeps only in-frame clones and is missing some. The sample consists of about 20,000 clones, 75% to 90% of them appearing once. Specimen: unsorted PBMCs, collected roughly 6.2 years after starting antiretroviral therapy. The receptors shown here come from a man in his thirties or forties with HIV.

The rearrangement links TRBV6-1 to TRBJ1-5; no definite D call. The V and J ends lost 0 bases and 6 bases respectively, with 9 bases between them. The CDR3 totals 14 residues. Per the germline V gene, CDR1 is MNHNS and CDR2 is SASEGT. The CDR3 spells CASSEASGFQPQHF. In nucleotides, the CDR3 is TGTGCCAGCAGTGAAGCGTCGGGATTTCAGCCCCAGCATTTT.

This clone was seen only a few times. The genes are TRBV4-3 and TRBJ1-2; D is perhaps TRBD1 (6 bases). The germline V and J ends were trimmed by 4 bases and 2 bases, with 11 bases remaining between them. There are 14 residues in the CDR3. Germline assignment: CDR1 LGHNA and CDR2 YSLEER. The CDR3, as DNA: TGCGCCAGCAGCCCCGACAGGATAAACTATGGCTACACCTTC. Its translation: CASSPDRINYGYTF.

The rearrangement joins TRBV5-1 to TRBJ1-5; D is unclear. This CDR3 is built from 13 residues. Deletions cut 1 base from V and 6 bases from J, with 8 bases between. Germline-derived CDR1 and CDR2 are SGHRS and YFSETQ. The CDR3 DNA follows: TGCGCCAGCAGCTTGAATGGAGGTCAGCCCCAGCATTTT. Translation: CASSLNGGQPQHF.

This clone has just one count. The chain employs TRBV19 and TRBJ2-7; D is uncertain. The V end lost 1 base, the J end lost 3 bases, and 7 bases lay between the germline ends. Germline CDR1 is LNHDA and CDR2 is SQIVND (reference sequence). CDR3 length equals 13 residues. CDR3 loop: CASSIVPDYEQYF. As DNA, the CDR3 is TGTGCCAGTAGTATAGTGCCAGACTACGAGCAGTACTTC.

This chain uses TRBV7-2 with TRBJ2-1; 8 nucleotides line up with TRBD2. V lost 2 bases, J lost 5 bases, and 5 bases stayed unmatched. From germline, CDR1 is SGHTA and CDR2 FQGNSA. The CDR3 covers 15 residues. CDR3 nucleotide sequence: TGTGCCAGCAGCTTAATGCTAGCGGGTGACAATGAGCAGTTCTTC. This encodes CASSLMLAGDNEQFF.

This sequence joins TRBV6-1 and TRBJ1-1; no clear D gene. V gave up 7 bases and J gave up 6 bases, with 15 bases separating them. CDR3 length: 13 amino acids. Per the germline V gene, CDR1 is MNHNS and CDR2 is SASEGT. As DNA, the CDR3 is TGTGCCAGCACCCAAAAAGTGGTGGCTGAAGCTTTCTTT. Its translation: CASTQKVVAEAFF.

The chain recombines TRBV30 with TRBJ2-4; 7 nucleotides agree with TRBD1. The J segment lost 1 base and the V segment lost 2 bases, leaving 14 bases of the junction unmatched. Germline CDR1 GTSNPN, CDR2 SVGIG (reference sequence). The length of the CDR3 is 18 residues. CDR3 sequence: CAWSPPPQGNRAKNIQYF. CDR3 bases: TGTGCCTGGAGTCCCCCCCCACAGGGGAATAGGGCCAAAAACATTCAGTACTTC.

The CDR3 here is CASSTRRGWGTEAFF. In nucleotides, the CDR3 is TGTGCCAGCAGCACCCGACGGGGATGGGGCACTGAAGCTTTCTTT. The chain combines TRBV14 with TRBJ1-1; D remains unclear. The germline CDR1 and CDR2 sequences are SGHDN and FVKESK. The ends were cut back, 5 bases at V and 4 bases at J, with 17 bases in the middle. The CDR3 runs 15 residues.

V usage is TRBV7-6 and J usage is TRBJ1-1, with 8 bases fitting TRBD1. The CDR3 is made up of 15 amino acids. Germline CDR1 SGHVS, CDR2 FNYEAQ. V lost 6 bases, J lost 0 bases, and 6 bases stayed unmatched. Written as DNA, the CDR3 is TGTGCCAGCAGTTCGAGGACAGGGCTGAACACTGAAGCTTTCTTT. Translated: CASSSRTGLNTEAFF.

The chain recombines TRBV5-4 with TRBJ1-1, with 9 bases matching TRBD1. After removal of 1 base from V and 3 bases from J, the junction contained 4 bases not matched to a gene. The CDR3 has 15 amino acids. Germline V gene sequence: CDR1 SGHNT, CDR2 YYREEE (reference sequence). CDR3 loop: CASSLYRDRDTEAFF. The CDR3 bases are TGTGCCAGCAGCTTGTATCGGGACAGGGACACTGAAGCTTTCTTT. Drawing the rest from reference TRBV5-4 and TRBJ1-1, the complete variable domain is ETGVTQSPTHLIKTRGQQVTLRCSSQSGHNTVSWYQQALGQGPQFIFQYYREEENGRGNFPPRFSGLQFPNYSSELNVNALELDDSALYLCASSLYRDRDTEAFFGQGTRLTVV.

The chain combines TRBV11-2 with TRBJ2-7, with 8 bases lining up with TRBD1. The CDR3 loop spans 15 amino acids. From germline, CDR1 is SGHAT and CDR2 FQNNGV. J was trimmed by 6 bases and V by 7 bases; bases with no gene match: 14. The CDR3 here is CASTPSGTGQGEQYF. CDR3 DNA: TGTGCCAGCACCCCGTCCGGGACAGGTCAGGGCGAGCAGTACTTC.

This chain joins TRBV2 and TRBJ2-2; 10 bases fit TRBD1. This CDR3 has 15 residues. The V and J ends lost 6 bases and 7 bases, in that order; junction bases with no gene match: 8. From germline, CDR1 is SNHLY and CDR2 FYNNEI. The chain's CDR3 is CASRQDRGRFGELFF. For the CDR3, the DNA is TGTGCCAGCAGACAAGACAGGGGGCGGTTCGGGGAGCTGTTTTTT.

V usage is TRBV5-1 and J usage is TRBJ2-7; 13 bases are a match to TRBD2. CDR1 and CDR2 from the germline V gene are SGHRS and YFSETQ. V shed 4 bases, J shed 6 bases, and the junction held 10 bases outside the gene matches. The CDR3 is 16 amino acids. The CDR3 coding sequence is TGCGCCAGCAGCCCGACTAGCGGGAGGAAATTTGGCGAGCAGTACTTC. Protein product: CASSPTSGRKFGEQYF.

This rearrangement joins TRBV7-8 to TRBJ1-1; D not resolved. The CDR3 extends over 13 amino acids. V gave up 5 bases and J gave up 1 base, with 8 bases separating them. Germline CDR1 is SGHVS and CDR2 is FQNEAQ. The CDR3 sequence: CASSRGRNTEAFF. The CDR3 DNA reads as TGTGCCAGCAGCCGGGGTAGGAACACTGAAGCTTTCTTT.